The sample holds many counts of the clone carrying this T cell receptor beta chain. Its target is not known. DNA and RNA were both co-extracted from about 19-30 mg of bulk tissue that had not been sorted. These data originate in a study of tumor-infiltrating lymphocytes in primary liver carcinoma. Findings and caveats of the study: Paired tumor-adjacent and tumor-blood samples overlapped less than tumor region pairs did.

A primer in the constant region served to generate TCR beta cDNA from around 500 ng of total RNA. Modified slightly, ARM-PCR produced TCR beta libraries over three nested multiplex PCR rounds. The study ran its first two PCR rounds for approximately 11 cycles each, using TRBV1-TRBV30 forward primers and a C-beta reverse primer. Via MiXCR, TCRdb re-called the multiplex PCR reads, giving one row per CDR3 protein. The profile shows approximately 73,000 distinct CDR3 sequences, 71% of them singletons. Germline loops: CDR1 MGHRA, CDR2 YSYEKL. This CDR3 is built from 16 residues. The ends were cut back, 4 bases at V and 0 bases at J, with 12 bases in the middle.

Sequenced input: liver tumor tissue from sampling region 4. Subset in this sample: tumor region T4, right-lateral pole. The source of this sequence is a woman aged 55-69 years with primary liver carcinoma and hepatitis B virus infection. V is TRBV4-1 and J is TRBJ1-4, with D tentatively TRBD1 (6 bases). The CDR3 is CASSRTALPTNEKLFF. The CDR3 DNA follows: TGCGCCAGCAGCCGGACAGCCCTTCCAACTAATGAAAAACTGTTTTTT.